The 4 T cell receptor beta chains below all came from one sample that was sequenced in a study of early stage breast cancer tumors. The repertoire was sequenced with immunoSEQ multiplex PCR; TCRdb's copy has only in-frame clones and lacks some. Here the sample spans fewer than 90,000 clones, approximately 80% being singletons. The source material was blood. The receptors shown here come from a person aged 55 to 75 with breast cancer.

The V call is TRBV5-8, the J call TRBJ2-1; 11 bases map to TRBD2. CDR3 length: 15 amino acids. Trimming at V came to 4 bases and at J to 5 bases, leaving 5 bases not matched to a gene. Germline V gives CDR1 SGHTS, CDR2 YDEGEE. The CDR3 nucleotides read TGTGCCAGCAGCAAGACTAGCGGGACAAACAATGAGCAGTTCTTC. This encodes CASSKTSGTNNEQFF.

Regarding this clone: Other DNA sequences from this sample encode an identical CDR3 as well. V is TRBV5-1 and J is TRBJ2-1; TRBD1 might be the D (5 bases). Trimming removed 1 base at V and 8 bases at J, with 16 bases between. The CDR3 is 15 residues long. Germline V gene sequence: CDR1 SGHRS, CDR2 YFSETQ. CDR3 nucleotides: TGCGCCAGCAGCTTGACAGGCACAGGCTTTGATGAGCAGTTCTTC. Translation: CASSLTGTGFDEQFF.

The chain carries TRBV7-8 and TRBJ2-5, with 7 bases identical to TRBD1. Per the germline V gene, CDR1 is SGHVS and CDR2 is FQNEAQ. The J segment lost 5 bases and the V segment lost 2 bases, leaving 8 bases of the junction unmatched. The CDR3 extends over 15 amino acids. DNA of the CDR3: TGTGCCAGCAGCTTACAAAGACAGGGAACGGAGACCCAGTACTTC. It encodes CASSLQRQGTETQYF.

The chain recombines TRBV30 with TRBJ1-1; TRBD1 might be the D (5 bases). Between the trimmed V and J ends, which lost 3 bases and 4 bases, there was a span of 18 bases. The CDR3 is made up of 15 amino acids. The germline V gene has CDR1 GTSNPN and CDR2 SVGIG (reference sequence). CDR3: CAWRALGPGGTEAFF. For the CDR3, the DNA is TGTGCCTGGAGGGCCCTCGGCCCGGGGGGCACTGAAGCTTTCTTT.